This is a list of T cell receptor beta chains from one sample in a study of graft-versus-host responses after intestinal transplantation. Repertoires were generated with immunoSEQ multiplex PCR, while TCRdb's copy carries only in-frame clones and drops some. Of about 110,000 clones listed, 93% are singletons. The antigens of these receptors remain unknown. Source: unstimulated CD8+ T cells sorted from spleen or lymph node cells, taken before transplant. Receptors originate from a human donor who was the organ donor for an intestinal transplant. CDR3s include the opening cysteine and the closing phenylalanine or tryptophan. D genes are given only for firm matches. Size is omitted from some rows. Given values are once, few, many or a class for expanded clones.

TGTGCCAGTAGTATCCGGGGCACAGATACGCAGTATTTT	CASSIRGTDTQYF	TRBV19	-	TRBJ2-3	-
TGTGCCAGCAGTGGGAACAATGAGCAGTTCTTC	CASSGNNEQFF	TRBV2	once	TRBJ2-1	-
TGTGCCAGTACAGGGGACAGGGTTGGGGCCGGGGAGCTGTTTTTT	CASTGDRVGAGELFF	TRBV28	-	TRBJ2-2	TRBD1
TGCGCCAGCAGCCCCTCAGCGGGGTACTCCTACAATGAGCAGTTCTTC	CASSPSAGYSYNEQFF	TRBV4-1	-	TRBJ2-1	TRBD2
TGTGCCAGCAGCGACTGGGACCCCTACGAGCAGTACTTC	CASSDWDPYEQYF	TRBV7-6	-	TRBJ2-7	-
TGTGCCTGGGGCCCCCAGGGGGATCTTGGCTACACCTTC	CAWGPQGDLGYTF	TRBV30	-	TRBJ1-2	TRBD1
TGTGCCAGCAGCTTGACGGACAGGCCCTACAATGAGCAGTTCTTC	CASSLTDRPYNEQFF	TRBV5-5	-	TRBJ2-1	TRBD1
TGCAGCGTGTCTTTTGGAACCCAGTACTTC	CSVSFGTQYF	TRBV29-1	-	TRBJ2-5	-
TGTGCCAGCAGCTTAGCAGTCAGCGAGCAGTTCTTC	CASSLAVSEQFF	TRBV7-9	once	TRBJ2-1	-
TGTGCCATCAGTGACTCCCCGCGGCAAGAGACCCAGTACTTC	CAISDSPRQETQYF	TRBV10-3	-	TRBJ2-5	-
TGTGCCAGCAGTTTCGTTGGGGCAGGAGGGAACACTGAAGCTTTCTTT	CASSFVGAGGNTEAFF	TRBV27	-	TRBJ1-1	-
TGTGCCAGCAGTGGGAGACAGGGAGGCGAGCAGTACTTC	CASSGRQGGEQYF	TRBV28	-	TRBJ2-7	-
TGTGCCAGCAGTGAAGCGCTGACAGTCACCGGGGAGCTGTTTTTT	CASSEALTVTGELFF	TRBV6-1	-	TRBJ2-2	-
TGTGCCAGCATTAACGGGAGGGCTCAAGAGACCCAGTACTTC	CASINGRAQETQYF	TRBV28	-	TRBJ2-5	TRBD2
TGTGCCATCAGTGAGTGGCGGGTGGGCACTGAAGCTTTCTTT	CAISEWRVGTEAFF	TRBV10-3	once	TRBJ1-1	-
TGCGCCAGCAGCTCACAGGGTAGTGGGGCCAACGTCCTGACTTTC	CASSSQGSGANVLTF	TRBV5-1	few	TRBJ2-6	-
TGTGCCAGCAGTTACTCTCTCCTGAACACTGAAGCTTTCTTT	CASSYSLLNTEAFF	TRBV6-5	-	TRBJ1-1	-